The T cell receptor (beta chain) under discussion was sequenced for a study of CD4+ T cells in melanoma. The study's findings and limits: A reported correlation linked neoantigen-specific CD4+ T cells to CD8+, macrophage and B cell function. Reportedly, melanoma neoantigen-specific CD4+ T cells showed varied differentiation states.

Trimming took 3 bases from V and 5 from J; bases not matched to a gene: 7. The CDR3 has 16 residues. CDR1 and CDR2 from the germline V gene are SGHTA and FQGNSA. With respect to this clone: No antigen is known for it.

The method was immunoSEQ multiplex PCR; TCRdb's version includes in-frame clones alone and lacks a portion of them. The data contain about 110,000 clones, over 80% of them singletons. This sequence was found in a human donor with melanoma. Sequencing used peripheral blood. The gene calls are TRBV7-2 and TRBJ2-5; the match to TRBD2 covers 12 bases. CDR3: CASSFRLAGVRETQYF. The CDR3 bases are TGTGCCAGCAGCTTTCGACTAGCGGGAGTCCGGGAGACCCAGTACTTC. The variable domain in full, with the rest retrieved from reference TRBV7-2 and TRBJ2-5, is GAGVSQSPSNKVTEKGKDVELRCDPISGHTALYWYRQSLGQGLEFLIYFQGNSAPDKSGLPSDRFSAERTGGSVSTLTIQRTQQEDSAVYLCASSFRLAGVRETQYFGPGTRLLVL.